This T cell receptor (beta chain) was sequenced for a study of T cells after yellow fever vaccination. Study-level information: The SMART-Seq v4 Ultra Low Input method served to prepare the low-cell-number fractions. Overall study results and limits: Weaker overall was a secondary response that nonetheless peaked faster, on day 5 versus 15. Abundant bulk-population clonotypes could contaminate the FACS-sorted repertoires.

The 5'RACE template-switching step produced TCR cDNA and added a universal primer site and UMIs. TCRdb passed the 5' RACE reads through MiXCR, listing each CDR3 protein once. The sample lists under 550,000 distinct CDR3 sequences; around a fifth were seen once. V was shortened by 7 bases and J by 1 base, with 8 bases between the two germline ends. There are 12 residues in the CDR3. From germline, CDR1 is SNHLY and CDR2 FYNNEI. This clonotype has more than one count but fewer than ten. Its antigen is still unknown. V and J are TRBV2 and TRBJ2-7, with D perhaps being TRBD1 or TRBD2 (5 bases each). This receptor was obtained from a man aged 18 to 29 who received the YFV17D yellow fever vaccine. The specimen comprised PBMCs, sampled roughly 20 days after the first yellow fever vaccination. CDR3 sequence reads: CASMGPSYEQYF. CDR3 nucleotides: TGTGCCAGCATGGGACCATCCTACGAGCAGTACTTC.